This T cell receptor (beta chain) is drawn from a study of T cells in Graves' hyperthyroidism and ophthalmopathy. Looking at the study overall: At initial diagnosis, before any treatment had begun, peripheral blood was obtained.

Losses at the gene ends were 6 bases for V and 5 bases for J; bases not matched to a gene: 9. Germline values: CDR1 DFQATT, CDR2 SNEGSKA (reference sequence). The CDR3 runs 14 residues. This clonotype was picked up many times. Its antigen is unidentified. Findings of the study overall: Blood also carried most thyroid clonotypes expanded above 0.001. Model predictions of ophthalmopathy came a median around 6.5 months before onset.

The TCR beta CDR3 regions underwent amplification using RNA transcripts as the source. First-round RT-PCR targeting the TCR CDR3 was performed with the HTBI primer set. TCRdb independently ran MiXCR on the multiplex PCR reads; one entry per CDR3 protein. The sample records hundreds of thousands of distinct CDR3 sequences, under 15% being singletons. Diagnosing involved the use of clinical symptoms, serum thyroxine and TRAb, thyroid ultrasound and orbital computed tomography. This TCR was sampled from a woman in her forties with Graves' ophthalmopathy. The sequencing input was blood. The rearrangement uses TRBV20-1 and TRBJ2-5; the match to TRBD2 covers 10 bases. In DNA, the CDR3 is TGCAGTGCCACCGGGACTAGCGAAGGGGAGACCCAGTACTTC. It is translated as CSATGTSEGETQYF.